The 14 T cell receptor beta chains listed next were all sequenced from one sample in a study of T-cell memory formation after mild COVID-19. Via MiXCR, TCRdb re-called the 5' RACE reads, giving one row per CDR3 protein. Altogether a few hundred thousand distinct CDR3 sequences are present, 25% to 30% being singletons, with the ten largest covering approximately 13%. The sample comprised PBMCs or a T cell subset sorted from them (not recorded which). Receptors were obtained from an adult woman who had mild COVID-19 (a few samples of this study predate the infection). Cell type and time point are not known.

This clonotype came up a few times. The chain employs TRBV4-1 and TRBJ1-4; D not resolved. With 4 bases removed from V and 0 bases from J, the gap between germline ends came to 9 bases. The germline V gene has CDR1 MGHRA and CDR2 YSYEKL. CDR3 size: 15 residues. The CDR3 spells CASSLMSTTNEKLFF. Written as DNA, the CDR3 is TGCGCCAGCAGCCTCATGTCTACAACTAATGAAAAACTGTTTTTT.

The V and J genes are TRBV20-1 and TRBJ1-1; D uncertain. V was shortened by 0 bases and J by 6 bases, with 2 bases between the two germline ends. CDR1 is DFQATT, CDR2 SNEGSKA, per germline (reference sequence). This CDR3 is built from 10 residues. The CDR3 loop reads CSARDPEAFF. CDR3 bases: TGCAGTGCTAGAGATCCTGAAGCTTTCTTT.

This clonotype showed up just a few times. The chain recombines TRBV6-5 with TRBJ1-4; D is possibly TRBD1 (5 bases). Trimming shortened V by 7 bases and J by 4 bases, and 13 bases separated the two germline ends. The CDR3 has 14 amino acids. CDR1 is MNHEY and CDR2 is SVGAGI in the germline V gene. The CDR3 sequence: CASKGPGINEKLFF. The CDR3 nucleotides are TGTGCCAGCAAGGGGCCAGGGATTAATGAAAAACTGTTTTTT.

The chain is built from TRBV13 and TRBJ2-2; 9 bases fit TRBD1. The junction had 6 bases not matched to a gene; V was cut back by 5 bases and J by 5 bases. The CDR3 spans 15 residues. Germline V gene lookup returns CDR1 PRHDT and CDR2 FYEKMQ (reference sequence). The CDR3 DNA reads as TGTGCCAGCAGCACGCGGACAGGGGATACCGGGGAGCTGTTTTTT. This encodes CASSTRTGDTGELFF. Full variable domain (outside the CDR3, taken from reference TRBV13 and TRBJ2-2): AAGVIQSPRHLIKEKRETATLKCYPIPRHDTVYWYQQGPGQDPQFLISFYEKMQSDKGSIPDRFSAQQFSDYHSELNMSSLELGDSALYFCASSTRTGDTGELFFGEGSRLTVL.

The V and J genes are TRBV5-1 and TRBJ2-7, with D perhaps matching TRBD2 (5 bases). V lost 1 base to trimming and J lost 2 bases, with 10 bases between them. Germline V gene data show CDR1 as SGHRS and CDR2 as YFSETQ. There are 14 residues in the CDR3. DNA for the CDR3: TGCGCCAGCAGCTTGAGCGGTCAGGCCTACGAGCAGTACTTC. Protein: CASSLSGQAYEQYF.

Only a few counts were recorded for this clonotype. The chain is built from TRBV20-1 and TRBJ2-7; the match to TRBD2 covers 14 bases. CDR1 is DFQATT, CDR2 SNEGSKA, per germline (reference sequence). CDR3 length equals 14 residues. V shed 6 bases, J shed 3 bases, and the junction held 4 bases outside the gene matches. The CDR3, as DNA: TGCAGTGCCAGACTAGCGGGGGGGGACTACGAGCAGTACTTC. Translation gives CSARLAGGDYEQYF.

This chain joins TRBV7-8 and TRBJ1-5; D is uncertain. V was cut by 2 bases and J by 4 bases, with 15 bases left in between. The CDR3 is 16 amino acids. CDR1 SGHVS and CDR2 FQNEAQ come from the germline V gene. The DNA of the CDR3 is TGTGCCAGCAGCTTAAGTCCCCTAGGGTCGAATCAGCCCCAGCATTTT. Protein sequence: CASSLSPLGSNQPQHF.

This clonotype was observed a handful of times. The V and J genes are TRBV7-9 and TRBJ1-1, with 10 positions matching TRBD1. V lost 4 bases, J lost 5 bases, and 16 bases stayed unmatched. Germline loops: CDR1 SEHNR, CDR2 FQNEAQ (reference sequence). The CDR3 has 18 amino acids. CDR3 residues: CASSSFYRRDRGGTEAFF. CDR3 in DNA: TGTGCCAGCAGCTCGTTTTACCGTCGGGACAGGGGTGGAACTGAAGCTTTCTTT.

The chain links TRBV14 to TRBJ2-1, with D possibly TRBD2 on 6 matching bases. The CDR3 is made up of 11 amino acids. Germline CDR1 reads SGHDN; CDR2 reads FVKESK. The V gene lost 1 base and the J gene lost 14 bases, with 9 bases spanning the gap. The CDR3 here is CASSQADYKFF. CDR3 bases: TGTGCCAGCAGCCAAGCGGACTACAAGTTCTTC.

The rearrangement joins TRBV7-6 to TRBJ2-7; D is ambiguous. CDR3 length: 12 amino acids. Per germline, CDR1 SGHVS and CDR2 FNYEAQ. Trimming removed 1 base at V and 6 bases at J, with 7 bases between. The CDR3 protein is CASSLERGEQYF. As DNA, the CDR3 is TGTGCCAGCAGCTTAGAGCGAGGCGAGCAGTACTTC.

CDR3 sequence: CASSLGSGFRTGFYEQFF. In DNA form, the CDR3 reads TGTGCCAGCAGCTTAGGATCTGGGTTCCGGACAGGGTTTTATGAGCAGTTCTTC. The J gene is TRBJ2-1, the V gene TRBV7-9; TRBD1 matches 8 bases. V shed 1 base, J shed 8 bases, and the junction held 16 bases outside the gene matches. The CDR3 is made up of 18 amino acids. CDR1 is SEHNR, CDR2 FQNEAQ, per germline (reference sequence). Full variable domain (remainder filled in from reference TRBV7-9 and TRBJ2-1): DTGVSQNPRHKITKRGQNVTFRCDPISEHNRLYWYRQTLGQGPEFLTYFQNEAQLEKSRLLSDRFSAERPKGSFSTLEIQRTEQGDSAMYLCASSLGSGFRTGFYEQFFGPGTRLTVL.

This sequence joins TRBV10-3 and TRBJ2-3, with TRBD2 matching over 11 bases. Trimming cost V 5 bases and J 0 bases; bases outside gene matches: 13. The length of the CDR3 is 19 residues. The germline V gene has CDR1 ENHRY and CDR2 SYGVKD. The CDR3 nucleotides are TGTGCCATCAGTTCTCCACGACTAGCGGGGACACCTAGCACAGATACGCAGTATTTT. Translated, it gives CAISSPRLAGTPSTDTQYF.

This clonotype was observed a few times. V usage is TRBV4-3 and J usage is TRBJ1-2; possibly TRBD1 for D (5 bases). The CDR3 has 15 residues. Germline CDR1 is LGHNA and CDR2 is YSLEER. V was trimmed by 1 base and J by 0 bases, leaving 9 bases between them. CDR3 sequence reads: CASSQVGGANYGYTF. Here the CDR3 DNA reads TGCGCCAGCAGCCAAGTTGGGGGGGCTAACTATGGCTACACCTTC.

This clonotype has just a few counts. This sequence joins TRBV24-1 and TRBJ2-2; the D is unclear. V lost 5 bases to trimming and J lost 8 bases, with 8 bases between them. The CDR3 is 12 residues long. Germline-derived CDR1 and CDR2 are KGHDR and SFDVKD. The CDR3: CATSVGMGELFF. Here the CDR3 DNA reads TGTGCCACCAGTGTTGGGATGGGGGAGCTGTTTTTT.